This T cell receptor beta chain stems from a study of shared clonotypes between healthy human individuals. Trimming cost V 5 bases and J 2 bases; bases outside gene matches: 10. CDR1 is SEHNR, CDR2 FQNEAQ, per germline (reference sequence). The CDR3 consists of 18 residues. Measured with immunoSEQ multiplex PCR; TCRdb has only the in-frame clones, and not every one. The repertoire has fewer than 3 million clones, about 90% of them found once; the top ten carry around 0.38%. Sequencing was carried out using naive CD4+ T cells from PBMCs. Noted subset: CD45RA+ positively selected. This TCR was sampled from a man aged 18 to 35 in good health. Some clones in this sample may be carry-over from other donors' samples. V and J are TRBV7-9 and TRBJ2-3, with 13 bases that match TRBD2. In DNA form, the CDR3 reads TGTGCCAGCAGCGCAAAGTCGGGACTAGCGGGGATCACAGATACGCAGTATTTT. Encoded protein: CASSAKSGLAGITDTQYF. Combining the CDR3 with reference TRBV7-9 and TRBJ2-3 gives the whole variable domain DTGVSQNPRHKITKRGQNVTFRCDPISEHNRLYWYRQTLGQGPEFLTYFQNEAQLEKSRLLSDRFSAERPKGSFSTLEIQRTEQGDSAMYLCASSAKSGLAGITDTQYFGPGTRLTVL.